This TCR beta chain stems from a study of cytomegalovirus exposure and HLA in healthy donors. Findings of the study overall: After further analysis at a later stage, under 20,000 TCR beta sequences were associated with HLA alleles at 0.05 false discovery rate. Most of the CMV-associated TCR beta chains (in a later analysis) appeared to be HLA-restricted. Cytomegalovirus-associated TCR beta chains were listed, numbering 150 to 200.

Primers for the PCR totalled 60 Vbeta and 13 Jbeta. Some clones are missing from TCRdb's copy, which holds only in-frame ones; the method was immunoSEQ multiplex PCR. The table has some 40,000 clones, less than 75% seen once. These donors counted as nominally healthy when sampled, but unrecorded immune exposures were likely. CDR3 size: 12 residues. With 2 bases removed from V and 17 bases from J, the gap between germline ends came to 15 bases. Germline V lookup: CDR1 MDHEN, CDR2 SYDVKM. Comments on this clone: Its cognate antigen is unknown.

The chain joins TRBV28 to TRBJ1-4; perhaps TRBD1 as D (5 bases). This TCR derives from a man in his 60s in good health and CMV-seropositive. The source material was PBMCs. The CDR3 sequence is CASSLATAGTFF. The CDR3 DNA reads TGTGCCAGCAGTTTAGCGACAGCTGGAACTTTTTTT.